This note documents a single T cell receptor (beta chain) sequence. Antigen: not known. At one boundary the junction diverges from the germline segment, which might be a read error. This entry comes from a study of tumor-infiltrating lymphocytes in primary liver carcinoma. With a constant-region primer, TCR beta cDNA was made from around 520 ng of total RNA. ARM-PCR was slightly modified, and three nested multiplex PCR rounds with it gave rise to the TCR beta libraries. Rounds one and two of PCR, each of roughly 10 cycles, were primed with TRBV1-TRBV30 forward primers and a C-beta reverse primer. TCRdb analysed the multiplex PCR reads with MiXCR anew, one entry per CDR3 protein. The top ten hold 17% of the sample, which has a few hundred thousand distinct CDR3 sequences, approximately 54% seen once. This CDR3 has 15 amino acids. The germline CDR1 and CDR2 sequences are SGHNT and YYREEE (reference sequence).

Broader study findings: Researchers found tumor-adjacent and tumor-blood pairs overlapped less than tumor region pairs.

Researchers drew blood RNA from unsorted whole blood and extracted germline DNA as well. About 3.7 milliliters of peripheral blood were drawn presurgically. The TCR comes from a woman aged 25 to 39 with primary liver carcinoma and hepatitis B virus infection. This chain connects TRBV5-4 to TRBJ2-6; D perhaps matches TRBD1 (5 bases). Material for sequencing was peripheral blood. The CDR3 spells CASRILSSGAIVLTF. DNA of the CDR3: TGTGCCAGCAGAATCCTTAGCTCTGGGGCCATCGTCCTGACTTTC.